This T cell receptor beta chain comes out of a study of T cell repertoires in cytomegalovirus infection. Overall study: Indicated by public TCR beta signatures were CMV infection and matching HLA type.

This clonotype was recorded many times. Its antigen is undetermined. V gave up 6 bases and J gave up 8 bases, with 10 bases separating them. The CDR3 length is 11 residues. Germline V gene sequence: CDR1 MNHEY, CDR2 SVGEGT. Overall study findings and caveats: Based on cumulative public TCR beta family frequency, carriers of CMV plus the relevant HLA were identified. Across the ex vivo response, the dominant clonotypes were HLA-C-restricted CMV-specific TCR beta clonotypes.

Via MiXCR, TCRdb re-called the reads, giving one row per CDR3 protein. This table has around 230,000 distinct CDR3 sequences, about 7% appearing once. This clonotype was sampled from a human donor in good health (CMV status not recorded). Some clones in this sample may be carry-over from other donors' samples. Sequenced: PBMCs. The chain joins TRBV6-2 or TRBV6-3 to TRBJ1-2; the D is unclear. CDR3 amino acids: CASRGPFGYTF. The CDR3 DNA is TGTGCCAGCAGAGGACCCTTCGGCTACACCTTC.